The entry that follows covers one T cell receptor beta chain sequence. The V gene end was trimmed by 3 bases and the J gene end by 1 base; junction bases not matched to a gene: 13. The CDR3 is 18 residues long. This entry comes from a study of regulatory T cells in long-lasting Graves disease. Assembly of TCR beta libraries relied on iRepertoire HTBI primers together with Arm-PCR of CDR3 regions. Methods used by the authors: The samples yielded 62 TRBV and around 14 TRBJ segments. Each CDR3 protein is one row after TCRdb ran MiXCR on the multiplex PCR reads. TCRdb assigned the V and J calls; the authors' analysis was not used. The sample shows 390,000 or so distinct CDR3 sequences, about 12% of them seen only once. Time point described: newly diagnosed GD, antithyroid drugs for less than 3 months. The authors made the TCR library using RNA they extracted from PBMCs. This sample was also put to use in a study of T cells in Graves' hyperthyroidism and ophthalmopathy. That report adds: Most thyroid clonotypes with frequency above 0.001 were detected in blood.

V is TRBV12-3 or TRBV12-4 and J is TRBJ2-3; TRBD2 matches at 7 bases. This clonotype was obtained from a woman aged 18-29 years with Graves disease. The sequencing here drew on peripheral blood mononuclear cells (PBMCs), taken at new diagnosis, from a patient treated with antithyroid drugs. CDR3 DNA sequence: TGTGCCAGCAGTTTGGTGCGGGGAGGGTGGTCTCGCACAGATACGCAGTATTTT. Protein product: CASSLVRGGWSRTDTQYF.